The T cell receptor beta chain described here comes from a study of T cells in Graves' hyperthyroidism and ophthalmopathy (dated by TCRdb to about 2019). At the level of the whole study: Peripheral blood was sampled at the time of initial diagnosis, prior to any treatment. For training and testing, the approximately 92 patients in the discovery cohort were randomly divided in a 7:3 ratio. According to the paper, TCR Vbeta CDR3 sequencing was carried out on about 140 peripheral blood samples, which came from fewer than 50 ophthalmopathy, 80 or so hyperthyroidism and approximately 17 progressor patients. In about 6 Graves' hyperthyroidism patients, the study also compared T-cell repertoires from thyroid tissue with T-cell repertoires from blood. After blood sampling, hyperthyroidism patients were treated with methimazole at a starting dose of 30 mg daily, and ophthalmopathy patients were treated with high-dose intravenous methylprednisolone. Prospective prediction of ophthalmopathy was tested in an independent validation cohort consisting of 18 hyperthyroidism patients and over 15 patients who later progressed to ophthalmopathy. TCR V-J signatures able to tell the groups apart were searched for in a discovery cohort of 100 patients, of whom 40 to 45 had Graves' ophthalmopathy and roughly 59 had stable Graves' hyperthyroidism.

Results and caveats for the whole study, not just this receptor: Sample size was not statistically predetermined, and investigators were not blinded to group allocation. Most expanded thyroid clonotypes (frequency above 0.001) were also found in blood, which suggests that blood repertoires may mirror thyroid immune responses. During validation, the model predicted progression to ophthalmopathy a median of roughly six months ahead of onset, with more than 60% sensitivity and roughly 75% specificity. A 13 V-J signature model separated ophthalmopathy from stable hyperthyroidism, with just over 85% sensitivity and 81% to 83% specificity in cross-validation and 80%/75% in testing.

Ophthalmopathy patients had moderately to severely active disease, Clinical Activity Score of at least 3, NOSPECS grade of at least 4, and duration under 3 months. The study excluded patients with uncontrolled infections, other autoimmune diseases, pregnancy or lactation. Diagnoses relied on clinical symptoms, serum thyroxine and TRAb, thyroid ultrasound and orbital computed tomography. PBMCs were isolated from 8 to 10 ml of fresh peripheral blood by Ficoll-Paque density gradient centrifugation. Total RNA was extracted with Trizol reagent, and quality was checked on an Agilent 2100 Bioanalyzer. In this sample, this clonotype turned up many times. No cognate antigen has been identified for it. Base qualities were left out, and no much larger clone turns up one base away. CDR1 and CDR2, per the germline V gene, are KGHSH and LQKENI. Spanning cysteine to phenylalanine, the CDR3 consists of 15 amino acids. The sequence is cut down to CDR3 DNA, 45 bases in frame from base 1. V loses 6 bases at its end and J loses 1 base; junction bases beyond the gene matches: 6.

The TCR beta CDR3 regions were amplified from the RNA transcripts. A first-round RT-PCR of the TCR CDR3 used the HTBI primer set with the Qiagen OneStep RT-PCR kit. Libraries were constructed in a second round of multiplex PCR, after which size selection and purification were performed. Paired-end sequencing of the libraries was performed with 100 bp reads on an Illumina HiSeq2000. The authors processed their data as follows. SOAPnuke was used to process the raw data, with reads discarded if the reads contained adapters or uncalled bases, had a mean Phred below 15, or lacked an exact constant-primer or identifier match. High-quality paired reads were merged using COPE v1.2.5, and each unique nucleotide sequence was defined as a clonotype. MiTCR v1.1 was used to align clonotypes to the IMGT TRBV, TRBD and TRBJ reference segments. Only V-J combinations with frequency above 0.0001, covering 99% to 99.2% of repertoires, were analysed. A TCS score was defined as the ratio between F50 (clonal expansion) and ExV (chaos), using BLOSUM62-based TCRdist between CDR3 peptides within each V-J. Welch's t-statistics and random forest reduced around 550 V-J features to 10 to 15, which were used in a naive Bayes classifier (R e1071). TCRdb reprocessed the public reads (quality trimming at Q25 with fastp, clone calling with MiXCR) and kept in-frame beta chains. Entries are consolidated by CDR3 protein sequence, retaining the most common genes and DNA. TCRdb's processing, not the study's, gives the V and J calls here. The sample table contains about half a million distinct CDR3 sequences; only one count was recorded for about 24% of them. Roughly 12% of the sample is taken by the ten largest.

This receptor was obtained from a woman in her 30s with Graves' ophthalmopathy. Sequenced: blood. The chain links TRBV18 with TRBJ1-1; TRBD1 lines up with 9 middle nucleotides. For the CDR3, the sequence is CASSQQGAGNTEAFF. The nucleotides are TGTGCCAGCTCTCAACAGGGGGCAGGGAACACTGAAGCTTTCTTT.